These T cell receptor beta chains were read from a single sample in a study of cytomegalovirus exposure and HLA in healthy donors. Data came from immunoSEQ multiplex PCR; TCRdb stores just in-frame clones and leaves some out. Of 150,000 or so clones in the sample, 65% to 80% are singletons; the top ten hold 6.5% to 9%. Sequencing was performed on PBMCs. These receptor sequences come from a young man in good health and CMV-seronegative. Each CDR3 is given with its conserved first and last residue. A D gene is named only where the DNA matches it firmly. Clone sizes are given selectively: once, few, many, or a class where the clone is expanded.

d_call	v_call	j_call	clone_size	cdr3_aa
TRBD1	TRBV9	TRBJ2-6	NA	CASSTDTGGASGANVLTF
NA	TRBV30	TRBJ2-7	NA	CAWSDLPRSYEQYF
NA	TRBV30	TRBJ1-2	NA	CAWSPPGGYTF
TRBD2	TRBV15	TRBJ2-2	few	CATSRSGGATGELFF
TRBD2	TRBV7-2	TRBJ2-7	NA	CASSLAWPYGRALPYEQYF
NA	TRBV27	TRBJ1-3	NA	CASSSGAGNTIYF
NA	TRBV10-3	TRBJ1-4	NA	CAISDGEKLFF
NA	TRBV6-6	TRBJ1-2	NA	CASSSPGTSHYGYTF
NA	TRBV28	TRBJ1-5	NA	CASRPGGDSNQPQHF
NA	TRBV7-9	TRBJ2-7	NA	CASALLTGSYFYEQYF
NA	TRBV5-6	TRBJ2-7	NA	CASSLVGGPDYEQYF
NA	TRBV27	TRBJ2-7	NA	CASSLLGTSHEQYF
TRBD2	TRBV5-4	TRBJ2-3	NA	CASSFGGSVADTQYF
TRBD1	TRBV29-1	TRBJ2-2	NA	CSVGGQGGTGELFF
NA	TRBV6-5	TRBJ1-1	NA	CASSSADSNTEAFF
TRBD1	TRBV30	TRBJ1-6	NA	CAYYRGNSPLHF
TRBD1	TRBV18	TRBJ1-1	NA	CASSSGQGGTEAFF
NA	TRBV28	TRBJ2-3	NA	CASSSSRTSDTQYF
NA	TRBV2	TRBJ2-2	NA	CASPTGLNTGELFF
TRBD1	TRBV7-2	TRBJ2-4	once	CASSVDRDLQYF
NA	TRBV7-8	TRBJ1-1	NA	CASSPLYPLNTEAFF
TRBD2	TRBV30	TRBJ2-3	NA	CAWSWEGRTDTQYF
TRBD1	TRBV28	TRBJ1-1	NA	CASSPRQGASEAFF
NA	TRBV19	TRBJ1-2	NA	CASSRRAVNYGYTF
NA	TRBV7-9	TRBJ1-4	NA	CATARGQGFATNEKLFF
NA	TRBV15	TRBJ2-1	NA	CATSRGEASYNEQFF
NA	TRBV6-6	TRBJ1-1	NA	CAGSYATDPNTEAFF
TRBD1	TRBV5-1	TRBJ2-6	NA	CASSPLPGQGVLGANVLTF
NA	TRBV6-6	TRBJ1-1	NA	CASSREATEAFF
NA	TRBV30	TRBJ2-7	once	CAWRTGYEQYF
NA	TRBV29-1	TRBJ1-2	NA	CSAREDGYTF
TRBD2	TRBV6-6	TRBJ2-7	NA	CASSYLTSGGYEQYF
NA	TRBV28	TRBJ2-1	NA	CASSLKGGPHNEQFF
NA	TRBV28	TRBJ1-3	NA	CASSWAPSSGNTIYF
NA	TRBV7-9	TRBJ1-5	NA	CASSSGVMLAQHF
TRBD1	TRBV7-3	TRBJ2-1	NA	CASSPPSTGGLGEQFF
NA	TRBV12-5	TRBJ2-1	NA	CASALGQGSSDEQFF
TRBD1	TRBV10-3	TRBJ1-4	NA	CAISGDSNEKLFF
NA	TRBV5-1	TRBJ2-5	NA	CASVGEETQYF
NA	TRBV5-1	TRBJ2-6	NA	CASSARPAGANGLTF
TRBD1	TRBV29-1	TRBJ1-2	NA	CSVLGQGNFGYTF
NA	TRBV5-4	TRBJ1-1	NA	CASSTSTKSRGTEAFF
NA	TRBV28	TRBJ2-1	once	CASSLPIAESYNEQFF
NA	TRBV6-5	TRBJ1-2	NA	CASTRGYGYTF
TRBD2	TRBV7-8	TRBJ2-7	NA	CASSSGLAGDHEQYF
NA	TRBV21-1	TRBJ2-3	NA	CASSIVTSGRIDTQYF
NA	TRBV6-1	TRBJ1-5	few	CASSDRGSNQPQHF
TRBD2	TRBV6-5	TRBJ2-1	NA	CASSPSGGYDEQFF
TRBD1	TRBV6-1	TRBJ1-3	NA	CASSIQGGNTIYF
NA	TRBV9	TRBJ1-3	NA	CASTRAGHNSGNTIYF
NA	TRBV7-9	TRBJ1-4	NA	CASSSARVRGEKLFF